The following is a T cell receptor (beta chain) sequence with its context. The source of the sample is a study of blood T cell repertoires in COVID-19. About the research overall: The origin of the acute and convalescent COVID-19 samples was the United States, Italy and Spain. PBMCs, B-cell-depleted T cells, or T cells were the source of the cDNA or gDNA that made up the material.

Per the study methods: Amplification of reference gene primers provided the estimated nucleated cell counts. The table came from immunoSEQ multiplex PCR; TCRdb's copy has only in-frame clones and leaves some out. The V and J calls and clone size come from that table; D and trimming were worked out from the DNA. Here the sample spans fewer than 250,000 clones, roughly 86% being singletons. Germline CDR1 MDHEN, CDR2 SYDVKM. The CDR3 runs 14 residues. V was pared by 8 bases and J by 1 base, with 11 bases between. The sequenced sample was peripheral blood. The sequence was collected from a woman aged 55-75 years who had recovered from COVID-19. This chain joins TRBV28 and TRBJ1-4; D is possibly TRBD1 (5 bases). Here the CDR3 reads CASSWGGTNEKLFF. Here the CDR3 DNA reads TGTGCCAGCTCCTGGGGGGGAACTAATGAAAAACTGTTTTTT. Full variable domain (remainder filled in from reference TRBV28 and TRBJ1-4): DVKVTQSSRYLVKRTGEKVFLECVQDMDHENMFWYRQDPGLGLRLIYFSYDVKMKEKGDIPEGYSVSREKKERFSLILESASTNQTSMYLCASSWGGTNEKLFFGSGTQLSVL.